One sample yielded the 21 T cell receptor beta chains listed below, sequenced in a study of cytomegalovirus exposure and HLA in healthy donors. The PCR ran on 60 Vbeta and 13 Jbeta primers. Measured with immunoSEQ multiplex PCR; TCRdb has only the in-frame clones, and not every one. The sample contains around 180,000 clones, 70% to 80% of which appear only once. The specimen sequenced was PBMCs. The origin of the receptors is a woman between 45 and 60 years old in good health and CMV-seronegative.

This chain's CDR3 is CASSFQGTTNTEAFF. The CDR3 bases are TGTGCCAGCAGCTTTCAGGGGACAACGAACACTGAAGCTTTCTTT. The V call is TRBV7-6, the J call TRBJ1-1, with a possible D match to TRBD1 (6 bases). CDR1 SGHVS and CDR2 FNYEAQ come from the germline V gene. CDR3 size: 15 residues. Trimming stripped 3 bases from V and 1 base from J, with 12 bases between.

The CDR3 sequence is CASSQRHGQTNTEAFF. CDR3 nucleotide sequence: TGCGCCAGCAGCCAGCGACATGGACAGACTAACACTGAAGCTTTCTTT. This sequence joins TRBV4-1 and TRBJ1-1; D possibly corresponds to TRBD1 (6 bases). V was shortened by 3 bases and J by 2 bases, with 16 bases between the two germline ends. This CDR3 comprises 16 residues. Germline V gene lookup returns CDR1 MGHRA and CDR2 YSYEKL.

This CDR3 is CASSERQGSNEKLFF. CDR3 DNA sequence: TGTGCCAGCAGTGAACGACAGGGATCTAATGAAAAACTGTTTTTT. This chain links TRBV2 with TRBJ1-4; 7 bases map to TRBD1. Germline assignment: CDR1 SNHLY and CDR2 FYNNEI. J gave up 3 bases and V 2 bases, and 3 bases lay outside the gene matches. The CDR3 length is 15 residues. Filled out from reference TRBV2 and TRBJ1-4, the complete variable domain reads EPEVTQTPSHQVTQMGQEVILRCVPISNHLYFYWYRQILGQKVEFLVSFYNNEISEKSEIFDDQFSVERPDGSNFTLKIRSTKLEDSAMYFCASSERQGSNEKLFFGSGTQLSVL.

This sequence joins TRBV7-8 and TRBJ2-3; D perhaps matches TRBD2 (6 bases). This CDR3 is 14 amino acids long. CDR1 and CDR2 (germline): SGHVS, FQNEAQ. Trimming took off 6 bases at V and 5 bases at J, with 15 bases between the two ends. In DNA, the CDR3 is TGTGCCAGCAGACAGATGAGCGGGCGAGATACGCAGTATTTT. Translation: CASRQMSGRDTQYF.

The chain uses TRBV28 and TRBJ2-7; 7 positions match TRBD1. Trimming removed 2 bases from V and 1 base from J; junction bases left unmatched: 2. The germline V gene has CDR1 MDHEN and CDR2 SYDVKM. The CDR3 loop spans 14 amino acids. CDR3 amino acids: CASSLGDSSYEQYF. The CDR3 region has the DNA TGTGCCAGCAGTTTAGGGGACAGTTCCTACGAGCAGTACTTC.

V is TRBV19 and J is TRBJ1-2; D may be TRBD1 (6 bases). The germline V and J ends were trimmed by 5 bases and 5 bases, with 15 bases remaining between them. This CDR3 comprises 14 residues. The germline V gene has CDR1 LNHDA and CDR2 SQIVND (reference sequence). The CDR3 nucleotides are TGTGCCAGTAGTCCCGGGACACCTTTATATGGCTACACCTTC. This codes for CASSPGTPLYGYTF.

The chain has TRBV18 and TRBJ2-4; 8 nucleotides match TRBD2. The CDR3 has 15 amino acids. V dropped 5 bases and J dropped 5; count of bases not matched to a gene: 8. Germline CDR1 and CDR2: KGHSH and LQKENI. The CDR3 bases are TGTGCCAGCTCAGGGACTAGTGGGGGACAAAACATTCAGTACTTC. Protein sequence: CASSGTSGGQNIQYF.

The genes are TRBV11-1 and TRBJ1-1; possible D gene TRBD1, 5 bases. Per germline, CDR1 SGHAT and CDR2 FQDESV (reference sequence). Trimming took off 5 bases at V and 4 bases at J, with 11 bases between the two ends. This CDR3 is built from 13 residues. The CDR3 is CASSPDRFTEAFF. The CDR3 DNA sequence: TGTGCCAGCAGCCCCGACAGATTCACTGAAGCTTTCTTT.

The J gene is TRBJ1-1, the V gene TRBV12-5, with a possible D match to TRBD1 (5 bases). CDR1 is LGHNT, CDR2 FRNRAP, per germline. Trimming cost V 3 bases and J 4 bases, with 12 bases left between them. This CDR3 has 14 amino acids. CDR3 DNA: TGTGCTAGTGGTTTCGTTACGGGGGTCACTGAAGCTTTCTTT. Protein product: CASGFVTGVTEAFF. Supplemented by reference TRBV12-5 and TRBJ1-1, the full variable domain reads DARVTQTPRHKVTEMGQEVTMRCQPILGHNTVFWYRQTMMQGLELLAYFRNRAPLDDSGMPKDRFSAEMPDATLATLKIQPSEPRDSAVYFCASGFVTGVTEAFFGQGTRLTVV.

This chain connects TRBV21-1 to TRBJ1-1. TRBV21-1 is reported as a pseudogene. The CDR3 is 13 residues long. The CDR3 region has the DNA TGTGCCAGCAGCAAAGAAAGGACGGGATCAGCTTTCTTT. This translates into CASSKERTGSAFF.

The genes are TRBV6-6 and TRBJ2-1; D unclear. Germline CDR1 is MNHNY and CDR2 is SVGAGI (reference sequence). The V and J ends lost 5 bases and 2 bases respectively, with 4 bases between them. This CDR3 has 12 residues. The CDR3 DNA is TGTGCCAGCAGTCGTCCCTACAATGAGCAGTTCTTC. This gives the protein CASSRPYNEQFF.

The chain employs TRBV2 and TRBJ2-5; D may be TRBD1 (6 bases). CDR1 is SNHLY and CDR2 is FYNNEI in the germline V gene. The length of the CDR3 is 13 residues. With 6 bases removed from V and 5 bases from J, the gap between germline ends came to 13 bases. CDR3: CASRTGSGETQYF. Here the CDR3 DNA reads TGTGCCAGCAGAACAGGGTCGGGCGAGACCCAGTACTTC.

V and J are TRBV4-3 and TRBJ2-7; 7 nucleotides agree with TRBD2. V gave up 0 bases and J gave up 3 bases; unmatched junction bases: 5. The CDR3 runs 15 residues. The germline gives CDR1 LGHNA, CDR2 YSLEER. This CDR3 reads CASSQEAGGGYEQYF. The CDR3 region has the DNA TGCGCCAGCAGCCAAGAAGCGGGCGGGGGCTACGAGCAGTACTTC.

V and J are TRBV21-1 and TRBJ2-7; the table calls TRBD1, which could not be checked here. TRBV21-1 is listed as a pseudogene. The CDR3 length is 12 residues. The CDR3 loop is CASSKGSRTGYF. The CDR3 DNA reads as TGTGCCAGCAGCAAGGGTTCGCGGACAGGATACTTC.

V gene TRBV7-2 combines with J gene TRBJ2-7, with TRBD1 identical over 10 bases. The ends lost 2 bases at V and 0 bases at J; junction bases unmatched: 10. CDR3 length equals 18 residues. The germline V gene encodes CDR1 SGHTA and CDR2 FQGNSA. The DNA of the CDR3 is TGTGCCAGCAGCTTACCAGGGACAGGGGAACGTACCTCCTACGAGCAGTACTTC. It translates to CASSLPGTGERTSYEQYF.

J is TRBJ2-1 and V is TRBV7-3, with D uncertain. The CDR3 has 11 amino acids. CDR1 is SGHTA and CDR2 is FQGTGA in the germline V gene. V lost 1 base to trimming and J lost 9 bases, with 4 bases between them. The CDR3 DNA reads as TGTGCCAGCAGCTTAAGAGGTGAGCAGTTCTTC. This codes for CASSLRGEQFF.

This chain connects TRBV15 to TRBJ1-5; D unresolved. CDR1 is LNHNV, CDR2 YYDKDF, per germline (reference sequence). Trimming took 6 bases from V and 2 from J, leaving 11 bases between them. The CDR3 totals 14 residues. CDR3 protein: CATRNTGGNQPQHF. The CDR3 bases are TGTGCCACCAGGAATACGGGAGGCAATCAGCCCCAGCATTTT.

Here the CDR3 reads CASSLFSGQGDNQPQHF. DNA of the CDR3: TGTGCCAGCAGTTTATTCTCGGGGCAGGGGGACAATCAGCCCCAGCATTTT. This chain joins TRBV28 and TRBJ1-5; 7 nucleotides agree with TRBD1. CDR3 length: 17 residues. V shed 1 base, J shed 3 bases, and the junction held 9 bases outside the gene matches. CDR1 is MDHEN and CDR2 is SYDVKM in the germline V gene.

V is TRBV28 and J is TRBJ2-1; 13 bases align to TRBD2. Germline CDR1 reads MDHEN; CDR2 reads SYDVKM. The V segment lost 1 base and the J segment 0 bases; nucleotides outside the gene matches: 9. The CDR3 is made up of 20 amino acids. In nucleotides, the CDR3 is TGTGCCAGCAGTTTATCGGGACTAGCGGGGCTGAGGAGCTCCTACAATGAGCAGTTCTTC. It is translated as CASSLSGLAGLRSSYNEQFF.

V usage is TRBV11-3 and J usage is TRBJ2-1; 7 bases are shared with TRBD2. Trimming removed 1 base from V and 4 bases from J; junction bases left unmatched: 10. Germline V CDR1 and CDR2: SGHNT, YENEEA. The CDR3 consists of 17 residues. The CDR3 region is CASSLGGGLELYNEQFF. CDR3 DNA sequence: TGTGCCAGCAGCTTAGGGGGAGGACTAGAGCTTTACAATGAGCAGTTCTTC.

CDR3 residues: CASSQDLGGRGRSGYTF. CDR3 bases: TGCGCCAGCAGCCAAGATCTCGGGGGCAGGGGGCGAAGTGGCTACACCTTC. V and J are TRBV4-3 and TRBJ1-2; 8 positions agree with TRBD1. Trimming took 0 bases from V and 7 from J; bases not matched to a gene: 13. CDR1 is LGHNA and CDR2 is YSLEER in the germline V gene. CDR3 length equals 17 residues.